The 2 T cell receptor beta chains below were found in one sample sequenced in a study of cytomegalovirus exposure and HLA in healthy donors. It was with 60 Vbeta and 13 Jbeta primers that the PCR ran. Some clones are missing from TCRdb's copy, which holds only in-frame ones; the method was immunoSEQ multiplex PCR. The table lists about 220,000 clones, roughly 85% of them singletons. The sample consisted of PBMCs. These TCRs come from a male donor in good health and CMV-seronegative.

The chain uses TRBV2 and TRBJ1-5; D is ambiguous. This CDR3 is built from 16 residues. Deletions cut 5 bases from V and 5 bases from J, with 19 bases between. The germline CDR1 and CDR2 sequences are SNHLY and FYNNEI. The CDR3 sequence is CASSSPVDMGDQPQHF. The DNA of the CDR3 is TGTGCCAGCAGTTCCCCGGTAGACATGGGAGATCAGCCCCAGCATTTT.

The CDR3, as DNA: TGTGCCAGCAGCGGGACAGCCCAAAACTATGGCTACACCTTC. Translation gives CASSGTAQNYGYTF. V and J are TRBV2 and TRBJ1-2, with TRBD1 matching 7 bases. Germline V lookup: CDR1 SNHLY, CDR2 FYNNEI. The CDR3 consists of 14 residues. V gave up 6 bases and J gave up 2 bases; unmatched junction bases: 6.